One and the same sample provided the 26 T cell receptor beta chains below, sequenced in a study of cytomegalovirus exposure and HLA in healthy donors (dated by TCRdb to the late 2010s). Preparation of the library involved the immunoSEQ multiplex PCR assay. The multiplex PCR relied on a mix of 60 forward primers for TCR Vbeta segments and 13 reverse primers for TCR Jbeta segments. The table comes from immuneACCESS by way of TCRdb, which keeps in-frame sequences with V and J called. Part of the clones is missing from these tables; in studies checked, under half for an unresolved V gene and the rest for unknown reasons. The sample table holds around 130,000 clones, of which 75% to 85% were seen once. The leading ten clones occupy roughly 3.5% of the sample. The sample was PBMCs. These receptors all come from a male donor in good health and CMV-seronegative.

The chain is built from TRBV4-1 and TRBJ1-1, with D possibly TRBD1 on 5 matching bases. V lost 0 bases, J lost 4 bases, and 9 bases lay in between. Germline V lookup: CDR1 MGHRA, CDR2 YSYEKL. CDR3 size: 14 residues. CDR3 sequence: CASSQEGGITEAFF. The DNA of the CDR3 is TGCGCCAGCAGCCAAGAGGGGGGGATCACTGAAGCTTTCTTT.

The V call is TRBV7-2, the J call TRBJ2-2; perhaps TRBD2 as D (6 bases). Germline CDR1 is SGHTA and CDR2 is FQGNSA. This CDR3 contains 18 residues. V shed 0 bases and J shed 1 base, with 15 bases lying between them. The CDR3 protein is CASSLALTGLQNTGELFF. The CDR3 nucleotides are TGTGCCAGCAGCTTAGCGCTAACCGGACTACAGAACACCGGGGAGCTGTTTTTT.

The CDR3 loop is CASNGEIYNEQFF. As DNA, the CDR3 is TGTGCCAGCAACGGGGAGATCTACAATGAGCAGTTCTTC. This chain links TRBV28 with TRBJ2-1; a weak D match, TRBD2 (5 bases). This CDR3 has 13 amino acids. In germline, CDR1 is MDHEN, CDR2 SYDVKM. V lost 7 bases and J lost 3, with 10 bases in between.

This clone was detected once. CDR3 residues: CASRNGGSNQPQHF. In DNA form, the CDR3 reads TGTGCCAGCAGAAACGGGGGTAGCAATCAGCCCCAGCATTTT. This chain uses TRBV6-6 with TRBJ1-5; perhaps TRBD1 as D (5 bases). V dropped 6 bases and J dropped 0 bases, with 9 bases sitting between them. This CDR3 region has 14 residues. Germline-derived CDR1 and CDR2 are MNHNY and SVGAGI (reference sequence).

This chain uses TRBV30 with TRBJ1-5; D gene uncertain. CDR1 GTSNPN and CDR2 SVGIG come from the germline V gene (reference sequence). The CDR3 contains 13 residues. Trimming stripped 1 base from V and 5 bases from J, with 9 bases between. The CDR3 DNA is TGTGCCTGGAGTGCTTTTGCGGATCAGCCCCAGCATTTT. Encoded protein: CAWSAFADQPQHF.

This sequence joins TRBV5-1 and TRBJ2-7, with D unclear. Germline values: CDR1 SGHRS, CDR2 YFSETQ. CDR3 length: 13 residues. V dropped 3 bases and J dropped 0 bases, with 7 bases sitting between them. CDR3 coding DNA: TGCGCCAGCAGCTCCACGAGCTCCTACGAGCAGTACTTC. Its protein product is CASSSTSSYEQYF. The entire variable domain, with the rest obtained from reference TRBV5-1 and TRBJ2-7, is as follows: KAGVTQTPRYLIKTRGQQVTLSCSPISGHRSVSWYQQTPGQGLQFLFEYFSETQRNKGNFPGRFSGRQFSNSRSEMNVSTLELGDSALYLCASSSTSSYEQYFGPGTRLTVT.

This rearrangement joins TRBV7-9 to TRBJ1-1; D might be TRBD1 (6 bases). This CDR3 is 13 amino acids long. V was trimmed by 5 bases and J by 1 base, leaving 8 bases between them. CDR1 and CDR2 (germline): SEHNR, FQNEAQ (reference sequence). The CDR3 DNA reads TGTGCCAGCAGCGAACAGGGGAACACTGAAGCTTTCTTT. Its translation is CASSEQGNTEAFF.

The genes are TRBV30 and TRBJ2-5; D call uncertain. Trimming stripped 2 bases from V and 6 bases from J, with 19 bases between. Germline CDR1 is GTSNPN and CDR2 is SVGIG (reference sequence). The CDR3 loop spans 15 amino acids. DNA of the CDR3: TGTGCCTGGAGTCCCGTACGTACAGTGGCGAAGACCCAGTACTTC. This codes for CAWSPVRTVAKTQYF. The variable domain in full, completed from reference TRBV30 and TRBJ2-5, reads SQTIHQWPATLVQPVGSPLSLECTVEGTSNPNLYWYRQAAGRGLQLLFYSVGIGQISSEVPQNLSASRPQDRQFILSSKKLLLSDSGFYLCAWSPVRTVAKTQYFGPGTRLLVL.

This clone was observed a handful of times. The V call is TRBV15, the J call TRBJ2-2; D uncertain. The germline V gene encodes CDR1 LNHNV and CDR2 YYDKDF (reference sequence). This CDR3 comprises 14 residues. The V end was cut by 0 bases, the J end by 3 bases, with 5 bases between. CDR3 coding DNA: TGTGCCACCAGCAGAGAGAGGTACACCGGGGAGCTGTTTTTT. Residues: CATSRERYTGELFF.

This clone was counted only a few times. The chain has TRBV11-2 and TRBJ2-7; possibly TRBD2 for D (7 bases). CDR3 length equals 16 residues. CDR1 is SGHAT and CDR2 is FQNNGV in the germline V gene. Trimming removed 8 bases from V and 0 bases from J, with 20 bases in between. CDR3 DNA sequence: TGTGCCAGCCGATCGGGGGGCGGGTCCCCCTCCTACGAGCAGTACTTC. Translated: CASRSGGGSPSYEQYF. Variable domain in full (rest from reference TRBV11-2 and TRBJ2-7): EAGVAQSPRYKIIEKRQSVAFWCNPISGHATLYWYQQILGQGPKLLIQFQNNGVVDDSQLPKDRFSAERLKGVDSTLKIQPAKLEDSAVYLCASRSGGGSPSYEQYFGPGTRLTVT.

This clone occurred a few times. The V and J genes are TRBV5-4 and TRBJ1-1, with TRBD1 matching over 7 bases. The V segment lost 5 bases and the J segment 1 base; nucleotides outside the gene matches: 5. CDR1 and CDR2 (germline): SGHNT, YYREEE (reference sequence). The CDR3 loop spans 14 amino acids. CDR3 loop: CASRKQGENTEAFF. In nucleotides, the CDR3 is TGTGCCAGCAGGAAGCAGGGGGAGAACACTGAAGCTTTCTTT.

The CDR3 sequence is CASTLRQGLSHEQYF. For the CDR3, the DNA is TGTGCCAGCACCCTTAGACAGGGGTTATCACATGAGCAGTACTTC. The V gene is TRBV27, the J gene TRBJ2-7; 8 bases match TRBD1. Trimming removed 7 bases from V and 7 bases from J; junction bases left unmatched: 15. CDR1 and CDR2 (germline): MNHEY, SMNVEV (reference sequence). CDR3 size: 15 residues.

The rearrangement uses TRBV2 and TRBJ2-7; D is perhaps TRBD2 (7 bases). Germline values: CDR1 SNHLY, CDR2 FYNNEI. The CDR3 totals 12 residues. V shed 6 bases and J shed 2 bases, with 8 bases lying between them. The CDR3 sequence: CASRGGAYEQYF. The CDR3 nucleotides are TGTGCCAGCAGAGGGGGGGCCTACGAGCAGTACTTC.

V gene TRBV15 combines with J gene TRBJ2-5; 8 nucleotides match TRBD1. The assigned J gene may be wrong: the sequence end matches TRBJ2-7 better. Germline assignment: CDR1 LNHNV and CDR2 YYDKDF (reference sequence). This CDR3 has 13 residues. The CDR3 DNA sequence: TGTGCCATCCGACGGACAGGGAGCGACGAGCAGTACTTC. Encoded protein: CAIRRTGSDEQYF.

The chain carries TRBV6-4 and TRBJ2-3; D gene ambiguous. Germline CDR1 reads MRHNA; CDR2 reads SNTAGT. The CDR3 loop spans 13 amino acids. Between the trimmed V and J ends, which lost 0 bases and 2 bases, there was a span of 3 bases. CDR3 nucleotides: TGTGCCAGCAGTGACTCCATCACAGATACGCAGTATTTT. It yields the protein CASSDSITDTQYF.

The V and J genes are TRBV5-1 and TRBJ1-6; D not resolved. Germline assignment: CDR1 SGHRS and CDR2 YFSETQ. Trimming removed 4 bases at V and 9 bases at J, with 11 bases between. This CDR3 has 13 residues. The chain's CDR3 is CASSDIDTSPLHF. The CDR3 DNA reads TGCGCCAGCAGCGACATCGACACTTCACCCCTCCACTTT.

The chain links TRBV5-1 to TRBJ2-5; 11 nucleotides align to TRBD2. Trimming at V came to 3 bases and at J to 4 bases, leaving 8 bases not matched to a gene. The CDR3 consists of 16 residues. Germline V lookup: CDR1 SGHRS, CDR2 YFSETQ. The DNA for the CDR3 is TGCGCCAGCAGCTCGGCTCTAGCGGGGGGTGGAGAGACCCAGTACTTC. Translating it yields CASSSALAGGGETQYF.

CDR3 sequence reads: CASSEALRAAYF. Written as DNA, the CDR3 is TGTGCCAGCAGTGAAGCGCTTCGTGCGGCGTACTTC. The chain combines TRBV6-1 with TRBJ2-7; D is unresolved. Trimming left V 0 bases short and J 12 bases short, with 12 bases between. The CDR3 extends over 12 amino acids. Per the germline V gene, CDR1 is MNHNS and CDR2 is SASEGT.

V and J are TRBV29-1 and TRBJ2-5, with 7 bases aligning to TRBD1. Germline CDR1 reads SQVTM; CDR2 reads ANQGSEA. CDR3 length equals 13 residues. Trimming at V came to 6 bases and at J to 2 bases, leaving 6 bases not matched to a gene. CDR3 sequence reads: CSVSGTAQETQYF. The CDR3 region has the DNA TGCAGCGTATCCGGGACAGCACAAGAGACCCAGTACTTC.

This clone was seen only a few times. The CDR3 DNA reads TGTGCCAGCTCACCACCGGGTTTCCCCCGAGCTAGCGGAAATGAGCAGTTCTTC. Translation gives CASSPPGFPRASGNEQFF. The rearrangement uses TRBV18 and TRBJ2-1; 7 bases are a match to TRBD2. V shed 0 bases, J shed 7 bases, and the junction held 15 bases outside the gene matches. Per germline, CDR1 KGHSH and CDR2 LQKENI. The CDR3 runs 18 residues. The variable domain in full, with the rest retrieved from reference TRBV18 and TRBJ2-1, is NAGVMQNPRHLVRRRGQEARLRCSPMKGHSHVYWYRQLPEEGLKFMVYLQKENIIDESGMPKERFSAEFPKEGPSILRIQQVVRGDSAAYFCASSPPGFPRASGNEQFFGPGTRLTVL.

The V gene is TRBV20-1, the J gene TRBJ2-7; the D gene is possibly TRBD1 (6 bases). V lost 5 bases and J lost 3, with 8 bases in between. The CDR3 loop spans 11 amino acids. Germline assignment: CDR1 DFQATT and CDR2 SNEGSKA (reference sequence). The CDR3 nucleotides are TGCAGTGCTGGACAGAACTACGAGCAGTACTTC. This sequence encodes CSAGQNYEQYF.

The rearrangement links TRBV6-1 to TRBJ1-3, with no clear D. Per germline, CDR1 MNHNS and CDR2 SASEGT. Trimming took 2 bases from V and 8 from J, leaving 19 bases between them. CDR3 size: 16 residues. In nucleotides, the CDR3 is TGTGCCAGCAGTGAACTTCGGGGTAATAGTAGGGACACCATATATTTT. Protein sequence: CASSELRGNSRDTIYF.

Only one count was recorded for this clone. CDR3 region: CASIPPGLAGTTGELFF. The CDR3 DNA reads as TGCGCCAGCATCCCCCCGGGACTAGCGGGAACCACCGGGGAGCTGTTTTTT. The chain recombines TRBV10-2 with TRBJ2-2; TRBD2 aligns across 13 bases. Germline CDR1 and CDR2: WSHSY and SAAADI. The CDR3 sequence is 17 residues long. Losses at the gene ends were 7 bases for V and 4 bases for J; bases not matched to a gene: 9.

This rearrangement joins TRBV30 to TRBJ1-3, with D uncertain. CDR3 length: 13 amino acids. Germline V gives CDR1 GTSNPN, CDR2 SVGIG (reference sequence). V was pared by 3 bases and J by 4 bases, with 10 bases between. CDR3 in amino acids: CAWRTQKGNTIYF. In DNA, the CDR3 is TGTGCCTGGAGAACCCAGAAAGGAAACACCATATATTTT.

The gene calls are TRBV7-9 and TRBJ2-2, with D tentatively TRBD1 (5 bases). Between the trimmed V and J ends, which lost 5 bases and 2 bases, there was a span of 12 bases. The CDR3 has 15 amino acids. Germline lookup yields CDR1 SEHNR and CDR2 FQNEAQ (reference sequence). The CDR3 region has the DNA TGTGCCAGCAGCCCATTGGACACAAACACCGGGGAGCTGTTTTTT. Protein product: CASSPLDTNTGELFF.

The chain has TRBV11-3 and TRBJ2-1; tentatively, D is TRBD1 (5 bases). CDR3 length: 16 amino acids. Trimming removed 0 bases at V and 3 bases at J, with 12 bases between. From germline, CDR1 is SGHNT and CDR2 YENEEA. In nucleotides, the CDR3 is TGTGCCAGCAGCTTAGATTCAGGGTCCTACTACAATGAGCAGTTCTTC. Translated, it gives CASSLDSGSYYNEQFF.